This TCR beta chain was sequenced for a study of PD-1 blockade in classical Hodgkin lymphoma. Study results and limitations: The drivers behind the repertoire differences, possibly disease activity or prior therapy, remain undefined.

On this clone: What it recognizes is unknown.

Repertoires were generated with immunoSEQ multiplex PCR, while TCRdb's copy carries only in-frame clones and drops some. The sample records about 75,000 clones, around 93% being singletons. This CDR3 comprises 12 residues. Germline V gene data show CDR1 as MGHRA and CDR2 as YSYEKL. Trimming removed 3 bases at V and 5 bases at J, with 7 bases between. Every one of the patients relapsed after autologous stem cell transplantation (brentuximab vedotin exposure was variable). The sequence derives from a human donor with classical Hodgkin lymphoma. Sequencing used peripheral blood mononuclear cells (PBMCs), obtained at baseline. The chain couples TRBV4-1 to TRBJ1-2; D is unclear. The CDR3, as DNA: TGCGCCAGCAGCCACAACCCTTATGGCTACACCTTC. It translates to CASSHNPYGYTF.